This passage covers 27 T cell receptor beta chains from one sample sequenced in a study of blood T cell repertoires in COVID-19. Assay used: immunoSEQ multiplex PCR; TCRdb lists only in-frame clones, some missing. The data show 430,000 or so clones, 85% to 90% seen once. The specimen was PBMCs or T cells enriched from blood (not recorded which). The origin of the receptors is a woman aged 35 to 49 who had recovered from COVID-19.

V and J are TRBV6-5 and TRBJ1-1, with D possibly matching TRBD1 (5 bases). This CDR3 contains 14 residues. Trimming removed 7 bases at V and 4 bases at J, with 16 bases between. Per germline, CDR1 MNHEY and CDR2 SVGAGI. Written as DNA, the CDR3 is TGTGCCAGCATAAAAGGGAGGGGTTCCACTGAAGCTTTCTTT. Its protein product is CASIKGRGSTEAFF.

This sequence joins TRBV5-5 and TRBJ2-6; the D is unclear. CDR1 is SGHKS and CDR2 is YYEKEE in the germline V gene (reference sequence). The CDR3 contains 16 residues. The V and J ends lost 0 bases and 4 bases respectively, with 11 bases between them. The CDR3 nucleotides read TGTGCCAGCAGCTTGGCCCCCCGAGCCGGGGCCAACGTCCTGACTTTC. Amino acids: CASSLAPRAGANVLTF.

This clone has a single count. V usage is TRBV2 and J usage is TRBJ1-5, with 8 positions matching TRBD1. The CDR3 runs to 15 residues. Germline V lookup: CDR1 SNHLY, CDR2 FYNNEI. V shed 7 bases and J 4 bases; nucleotides not matched to a gene: 9. The DNA of the CDR3 is TGTGCCAGCATCCTCGCACAGGGGGTAAATCAGCCCCAGCATTTT. Translating it yields CASILAQGVNQPQHF.

The V gene is TRBV5-4, the J gene TRBJ2-7; D ambiguous. Trimming took off 0 bases at V and 0 bases at J, with 7 bases between the two ends. Germline CDR1 is SGHNT and CDR2 is YYREEE (reference sequence). The length of the CDR3 is 14 residues. CDR3 protein: CASSLETHSYEQYF. CDR3 bases: TGTGCCAGCAGCTTGGAGACTCACTCCTACGAGCAGTACTTC. Full variable domain (outside the CDR3, taken from reference TRBV5-4 and TRBJ2-7): ETGVTQSPTHLIKTRGQQVTLRCSSQSGHNTVSWYQQALGQGPQFIFQYYREEENGRGNFPPRFSGLQFPNYSSELNVNALELDDSALYLCASSLETHSYEQYFGPGTRLTVT.

This clone appeared a single time. V usage is TRBV5-6 and J usage is TRBJ1-3; 10 positions agree with TRBD1. This CDR3 spans 15 amino acids. Germline V gene lookup returns CDR1 SGHDT and CDR2 YYEEEE. The trim removed 7 bases at V and 2 bases at J, leaving 6 bases unmatched. CDR3 sequence reads: CASGVGTGAGNTIYF. In nucleotides, the CDR3 is TGTGCCAGCGGAGTTGGGACAGGGGCTGGAAACACCATATATTTT.

V is TRBV2 and J is TRBJ2-7; 7 nucleotides agree with TRBD2. V shed 6 bases and J 6 bases; nucleotides not matched to a gene: 8. CDR1 SNHLY and CDR2 FYNNEI come from the germline V gene. The CDR3 is made up of 13 amino acids. In DNA form, the CDR3 reads TGTGCCAGCAGAACGGATTCGGGGGGCGAGCAGTACTTC. Translating it yields CASRTDSGGEQYF.

This sequence joins TRBV20-1 and TRBJ2-1; 8 bases match TRBD2. CDR1 is DFQATT and CDR2 is SNEGSKA in the germline V gene (reference sequence). This CDR3 has 15 amino acids. Unmatched junction bases numbered 10, after V lost 3 bases and J lost 6 bases. The CDR3 sequence is CSASLSGRSTNEQFF. The CDR3 DNA is TGCAGTGCTAGTCTGAGCGGGAGATCGACCAATGAGCAGTTCTTC.

This clone occurred once. The CDR3 here is CASSNFADTQYF. The CDR3 bases are TGTGCCAGTTCTAACTTCGCAGATACGCAGTATTTT. The chain links TRBV19 to TRBJ2-3; D is unresolved. The length of the CDR3 is 12 residues. V dropped 8 bases and J dropped 4 bases, with 10 bases sitting between them. CDR1 is LNHDA, CDR2 SQIVND, per germline (reference sequence).

The V call is TRBV11-3, the J call TRBJ2-1; 7 nucleotides match TRBD2. This CDR3 comprises 16 residues. V shed 0 bases and J 3 bases; nucleotides not matched to a gene: 5. Germline CDR1 reads SGHNT; CDR2 reads YENEEA. The CDR3 is CASSLDGSGVYNEQFF. The CDR3 DNA reads TGTGCCAGCAGCTTAGATGGGAGCGGGGTCTACAATGAGCAGTTCTTC.

The rearrangement joins TRBV7-9 to TRBJ1-3; no firm D call. CDR3 length equals 19 residues. The V and J ends lost 3 bases and 0 bases respectively, with 21 bases between them. Germline CDR1 is SEHNR and CDR2 is FQNEAQ (reference sequence). CDR3 protein: CASSFGQNRYYRSGNTIYF. In DNA form, the CDR3 reads TGTGCCAGCAGCTTTGGGCAGAACCGATATTACCGCTCTGGAAACACCATATATTTT.

The V and J genes are TRBV5-1 and TRBJ2-1, with 9 bases identical to TRBD2. The V and J ends lost 8 bases and 10 bases, in that order; junction bases with no gene match: 13. From germline, CDR1 is SGHRS and CDR2 YFSETQ. The CDR3 totals 14 residues. CDR3 bases: TGCGCCAGTAAAACCCGCGGGAGGGCGGGCGAGCAGTTCTTC. Residues: CASKTRGRAGEQFF.

The CDR3: CASVPDTHQPQHF. CDR3 nucleotides: TGTGCCAGCGTCCCCGACACCCATCAGCCCCAGCATTTT. The chain has TRBV2 and TRBJ1-5; D unclear. CDR1 is SNHLY and CDR2 is FYNNEI in the germline V gene. V was clipped by 8 bases and J by 5 bases, with 13 bases between them. The CDR3 runs to 13 residues.

V usage is TRBV5-5 and J usage is TRBJ2-7; 9 bases fit TRBD1. CDR1 and CDR2 from the germline V gene are SGHKS and YYEKEE (reference sequence). V was clipped by 4 bases and J by 5 bases; unmatched bases: 10. The length of the CDR3 is 15 residues. CDR3: CASSHGLNRGHEQYF. In nucleotides, the CDR3 is TGTGCCAGCAGCCACGGCCTAAACAGGGGGCACGAGCAGTACTTC.

There are a few counts of this clone. The chain uses TRBV5-6 and TRBJ1-1; 8 nucleotides agree with TRBD1. This CDR3 is built from 14 residues. The germline V gene has CDR1 SGHDT and CDR2 YYEEEE. The V segment lost 3 bases and the J segment 3 bases; nucleotides outside the gene matches: 4. The CDR3 DNA is TGTGCCAGCAGCTCAGGGGGCTGGTACACTGAAGCTTTCTTT. The encoded protein is CASSSGGWYTEAFF.

This clone appeared a single time. The chain carries TRBV15 and TRBJ1-3; D unresolved. V lost 3 bases to trimming and J lost 3 bases, with 6 bases between them. Germline assignment: CDR1 LNHNV and CDR2 YYDKDF (reference sequence). The CDR3 runs to 13 residues. CDR3 in DNA: TGTGCCACCAGCAGGAGGGTTGGAAACACCATATATTTT. Its translation: CATSRRVGNTIYF.

The chain has TRBV4-1 and TRBJ2-7, with 7 bases lining up with TRBD1. V lost 1 base, J lost 6 bases, and 3 bases stayed unmatched. Germline V gene sequence: CDR1 MGHRA, CDR2 YSYEKL. The CDR3 length is 13 residues. The CDR3 sequence: CASSQGQGTEQYF. Written as DNA, the CDR3 is TGCGCCAGCAGCCAAGGACAGGGAACCGAGCAGTACTTC.

The gene calls are TRBV12-5 and TRBJ1-4; possibly TRBD1 for D (5 bases). Per the germline V gene, CDR1 is LGHNT and CDR2 is FRNRAP. This CDR3 spans 12 amino acids. The ends were cut back, 4 bases at V and 7 bases at J, with 7 bases in the middle. The CDR3 nucleotides read TGTGCTAGTGGTTCCGGGGGTGAAAAACTGTTTTTT. Its protein product is CASGSGGEKLFF. Together with reference TRBV12-5 and TRBJ1-4, the CDR3 gives the full variable domain: DARVTQTPRHKVTEMGQEVTMRCQPILGHNTVFWYRQTMMQGLELLAYFRNRAPLDDSGMPKDRFSAEMPDATLATLKIQPSEPRDSAVYFCASGSGGEKLFFGSGTQLSVL.

The chain has TRBV19 and TRBJ1-2, with D possibly matching TRBD1 (6 bases). This CDR3 is built from 13 residues. Germline V gives CDR1 LNHDA, CDR2 SQIVND (reference sequence). Trimming took 6 bases from V and 8 from J, leaving 16 bases between them. As DNA, the CDR3 is TGTGCCAGTAGGATTGGGGGGGCTGAAGGCTACACCTTC. Translating it yields CASRIGGAEGYTF. Looking up the rest from reference TRBV19 and TRBJ1-2 gives the full variable domain: DGGITQSPKYLFRKEGQNVTLSCEQNLNHDAMYWYRQDPGQGLRLIYYSQIVNDFQKGDIAEGYSVSREKKESFPLTVTSAQKNPTAFYLCASRIGGAEGYTFGSGTRLTVV.

This clone was recorded at least ten times. The V gene is TRBV5-5, the J gene TRBJ1-5, with D possibly matching TRBD1 (5 bases). Germline V gives CDR1 SGHKS, CDR2 YYEKEE (reference sequence). The V and J ends lost 0 bases and 2 bases respectively, with 12 bases between them. This CDR3 contains 16 residues. CDR3 sequence (DNA): TGTGCCAGCAGCTTGGAGGCAGGGTCGGGCAATCAGCCCCAGCATTTT. Translated, it gives CASSLEAGSGNQPQHF. Full variable domain (remainder filled in from reference TRBV5-5 and TRBJ1-5): DAGVTQSPTHLIKTRGQQVTLRCSPISGHKSVSWYQQVLGQGPQFIFQYYEKEERGRGNFPDRFSARQFPNYSSELNVNALLLGDSALYLCASSLEAGSGNQPQHFGDGTRLSIL.

The CDR3 here is CASSAPWLPFTDTQYF. CDR3 nucleotides: TGTGCCAGCAGTGCCCCCTGGCTCCCCTTCACAGATACGCAGTATTTT. V is TRBV6-6 and J is TRBJ2-3; unclear D gene. V dropped 5 bases and J dropped 2 bases, with 17 bases sitting between them. This CDR3 has 16 residues. Germline CDR1 and CDR2: MNHNY and SVGAGI (reference sequence).

The rearrangement links TRBV3-1 (or the pseudogene TRBV3-2) to TRBJ2-7; perhaps TRBD2 as D (6 bases). This CDR3 spans 16 amino acids. Looked up from germline, CDR1 is LGHDT and CDR2 is YNNKEL (reference sequence). The V and J ends lost 4 bases and 0 bases respectively, with 16 bases between them. CDR3 sequence (DNA): TGTGCCAGCAGCCCAATTCAGGGAGGACCCTCCTACGAGCAGTACTTC. Its translation is CASSPIQGGPSYEQYF.

The chain uses TRBV11-3 and TRBJ1-2; 8 bases agree with TRBD1. CDR1 and CDR2 from the germline V gene are SGHNT and YENEEA. Germline trimming cut 5 bases from V and 7 bases from J; bases unmatched to any gene: 15. The CDR3 totals 16 residues. The CDR3 DNA reads TGTGCCAGCAGCCGAGACCGGACAGGGTCAATCGGTGGCTACACCTTC. It encodes CASSRDRTGSIGGYTF.

V is TRBV5-1 and J is TRBJ2-1; possibly TRBD2 for D (6 bases). Trimming cost V 4 bases and J 5 bases, with 19 bases left between them. Germline V CDR1 and CDR2: SGHRS, YFSETQ. The CDR3 consists of 16 residues. CDR3 amino acids: CASSTREEGWDNEQFF. CDR3 nucleotides: TGCGCCAGCAGCACACGAGAGGAGGGATGGGACAATGAGCAGTTCTTC.

The chain carries TRBV9 and TRBJ1-1; D remains unclear. Germline assignment: CDR1 SGDLS and CDR2 YYNGEE. The length of the CDR3 is 18 residues. The V gene lost 0 bases and the J gene lost 0 bases, with 18 bases spanning the gap. CDR3 protein: CASSVDAELLLMNTEAFF. DNA for the CDR3: TGTGCCAGCAGCGTAGATGCTGAACTACTCTTAATGAACACTGAAGCTTTCTTT.

In nucleotides, the CDR3 is TGTGCCAGCAGGCACCGAGGTCAGCCCCAGCATTTT. Translating it yields CASRHRGQPQHF. The genes are TRBV27 and TRBJ1-5; no clear D gene. Trimming pared 6 bases from V and 6 bases from J, leaving 9 bases between. The CDR3 is 12 amino acids. Germline CDR1 MNHEY, CDR2 SMNVEV (reference sequence).

V is TRBV18 and J is TRBJ1-1; no definite D call. The CDR3 has 15 amino acids. Germline loops: CDR1 KGHSH, CDR2 LQKENI. V gave up 3 bases and J gave up 0 bases, with 11 bases separating them. CDR3 residues: CASSPLEVVNTEAFF. CDR3 nucleotide sequence: TGTGCCAGCTCACCGCTCGAGGTGGTGAACACTGAAGCTTTCTTT.

This chain joins TRBV27 and TRBJ2-3; 12 bases align to TRBD2. CDR1 is MNHEY, CDR2 SMNVEV, per germline (reference sequence). Trimming at V came to 6 bases and at J to 4 bases, leaving 5 bases not matched to a gene. This CDR3 comprises 15 residues. The CDR3 spells CASRRLAGGSDTQYF. For the CDR3, the DNA is TGTGCCAGCAGACGCCTAGCGGGAGGGTCAGATACGCAGTATTTT.